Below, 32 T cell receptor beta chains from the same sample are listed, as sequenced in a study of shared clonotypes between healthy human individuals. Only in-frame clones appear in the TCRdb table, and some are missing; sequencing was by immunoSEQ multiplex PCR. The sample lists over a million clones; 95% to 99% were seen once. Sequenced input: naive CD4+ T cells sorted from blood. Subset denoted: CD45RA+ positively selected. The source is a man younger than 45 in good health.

The CDR3 region is CASSGWTGGETQYF. CDR3 nucleotide sequence: TGTGCCAGCAGTGGTTGGACTGGGGGAGAGACCCAGTACTTC. The rearrangement uses TRBV6-1 and TRBJ2-5; D is perhaps TRBD1 or TRBD2 (5 bases each). The CDR3 length is 14 residues. Germline V gives CDR1 MNHNS, CDR2 SASEGT. The germline V and J ends were trimmed by 4 bases and 4 bases, with 13 bases remaining between them.

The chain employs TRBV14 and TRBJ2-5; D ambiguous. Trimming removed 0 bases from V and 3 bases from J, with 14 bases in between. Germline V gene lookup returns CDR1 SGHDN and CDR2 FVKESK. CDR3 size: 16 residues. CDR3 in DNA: TGTGCCAGCAGCCAAGATCGAGACTGGTCAAAAGAGACCCAGTACTTC. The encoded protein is CASSQDRDWSKETQYF.

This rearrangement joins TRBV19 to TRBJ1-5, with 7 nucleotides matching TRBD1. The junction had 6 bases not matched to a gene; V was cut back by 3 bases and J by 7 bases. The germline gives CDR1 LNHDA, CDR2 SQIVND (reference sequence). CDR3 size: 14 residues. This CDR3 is CASSMARGKQPQHF. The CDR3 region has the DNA TGTGCCAGTAGTATGGCCAGGGGGAAGCAGCCCCAGCATTTT.

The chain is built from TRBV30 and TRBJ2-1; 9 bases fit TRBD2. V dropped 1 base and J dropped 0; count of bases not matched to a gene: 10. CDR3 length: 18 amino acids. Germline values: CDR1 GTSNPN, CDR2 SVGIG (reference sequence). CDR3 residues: CAWSGGGRAKFSYNEQFF. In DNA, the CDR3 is TGTGCCTGGAGTGGGGGCGGGAGGGCCAAATTCTCCTACAATGAGCAGTTCTTC.

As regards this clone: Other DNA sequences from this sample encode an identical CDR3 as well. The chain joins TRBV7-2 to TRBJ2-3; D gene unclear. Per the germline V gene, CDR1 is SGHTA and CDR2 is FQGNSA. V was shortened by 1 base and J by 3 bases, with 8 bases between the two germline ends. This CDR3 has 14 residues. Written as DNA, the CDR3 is TGTGCCAGCAGCTTAGGACTCCCAACAGATACGCAGTATTTT. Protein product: CASSLGLPTDTQYF.

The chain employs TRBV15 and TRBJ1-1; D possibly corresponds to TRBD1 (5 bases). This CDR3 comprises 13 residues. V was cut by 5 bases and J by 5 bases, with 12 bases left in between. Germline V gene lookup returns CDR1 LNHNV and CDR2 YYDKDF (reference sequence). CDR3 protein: CATSGGRRTEAFF. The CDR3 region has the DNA TGTGCCACCAGCGGGGGGAGAAGGACTGAAGCTTTCTTT.

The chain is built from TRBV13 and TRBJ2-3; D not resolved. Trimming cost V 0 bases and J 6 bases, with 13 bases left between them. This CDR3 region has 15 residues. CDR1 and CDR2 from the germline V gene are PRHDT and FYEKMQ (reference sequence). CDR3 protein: CASSLGLVGSDTQYF. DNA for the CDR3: TGTGCCAGCAGCTTAGGGCTAGTGGGGTCGGATACGCAGTATTTT.

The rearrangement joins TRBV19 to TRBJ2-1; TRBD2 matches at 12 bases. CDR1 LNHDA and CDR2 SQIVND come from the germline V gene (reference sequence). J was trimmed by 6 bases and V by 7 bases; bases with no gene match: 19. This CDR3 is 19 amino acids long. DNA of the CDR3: TGTGCCAGTACCCCCGCCGGGACACAACTAGCGGGAGGCAGCAATGAGCAGTTCTTC. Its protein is CASTPAGTQLAGGSNEQFF.

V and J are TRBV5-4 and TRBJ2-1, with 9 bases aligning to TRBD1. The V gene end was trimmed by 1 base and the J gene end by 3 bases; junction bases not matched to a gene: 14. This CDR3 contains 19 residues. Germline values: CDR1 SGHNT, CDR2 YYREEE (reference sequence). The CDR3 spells CASSLTRGGTGLFYNEQFF. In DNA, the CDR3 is TGTGCCAGCAGCTTGACCCGGGGTGGGACAGGGTTATTCTACAATGAGCAGTTCTTC.

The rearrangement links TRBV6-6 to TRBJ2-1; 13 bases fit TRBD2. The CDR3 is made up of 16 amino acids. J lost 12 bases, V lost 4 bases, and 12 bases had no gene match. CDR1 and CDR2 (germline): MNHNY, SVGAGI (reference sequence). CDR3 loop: CASSSITSGRALGQFF. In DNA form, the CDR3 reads TGTGCCAGCAGTTCAATTACTAGCGGGAGGGCCTTAGGGCAGTTCTTC.

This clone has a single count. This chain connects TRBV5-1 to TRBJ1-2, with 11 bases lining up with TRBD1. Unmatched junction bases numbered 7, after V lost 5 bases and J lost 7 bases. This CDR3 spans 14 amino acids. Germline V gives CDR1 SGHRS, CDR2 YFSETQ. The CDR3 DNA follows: TGCGCCAGCAGGCTTTCCGGGACAGGGGGTGGCTACACCTTC. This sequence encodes CASRLSGTGGGYTF.

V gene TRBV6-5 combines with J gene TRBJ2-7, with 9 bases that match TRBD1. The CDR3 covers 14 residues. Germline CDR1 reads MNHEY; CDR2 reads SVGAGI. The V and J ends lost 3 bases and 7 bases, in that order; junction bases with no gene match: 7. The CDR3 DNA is TGTGCCAGCAGTTATCGACAGGGGGAAGGAGAGCAGTACTTC. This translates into CASSYRQGEGEQYF.

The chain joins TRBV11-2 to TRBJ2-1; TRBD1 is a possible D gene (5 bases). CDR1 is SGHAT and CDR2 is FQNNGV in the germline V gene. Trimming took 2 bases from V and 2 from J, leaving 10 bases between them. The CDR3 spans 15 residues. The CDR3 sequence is CASSLLMGPYNEQFF. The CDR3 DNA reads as TGTGCCAGCAGCTTATTGATGGGGCCCTACAATGAGCAGTTCTTC.

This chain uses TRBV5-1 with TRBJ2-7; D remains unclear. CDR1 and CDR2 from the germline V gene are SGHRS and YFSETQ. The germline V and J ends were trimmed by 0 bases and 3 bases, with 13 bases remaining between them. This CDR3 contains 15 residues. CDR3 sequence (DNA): TGCGCCAGCAGCTTGGCGACGGGCACAAACTACGAGCAGTACTTC. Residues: CASSLATGTNYEQYF.

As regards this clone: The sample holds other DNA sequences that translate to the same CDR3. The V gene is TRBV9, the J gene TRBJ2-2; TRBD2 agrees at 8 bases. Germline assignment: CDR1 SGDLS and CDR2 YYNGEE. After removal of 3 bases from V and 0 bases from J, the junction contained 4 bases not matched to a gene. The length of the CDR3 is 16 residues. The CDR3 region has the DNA TGTGCCAGCAGCGCAAGTAGCGGGACGAACACCGGGGAGCTGTTTTTT. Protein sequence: CASSASSGTNTGELFF.

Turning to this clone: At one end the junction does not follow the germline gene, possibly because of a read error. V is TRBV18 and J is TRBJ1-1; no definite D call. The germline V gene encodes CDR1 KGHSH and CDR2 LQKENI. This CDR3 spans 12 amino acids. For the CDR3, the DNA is TGTGCCAGCTCAGAACAAGAACTGAAGCTGGTCTTT. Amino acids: CASSEQELKLVF.

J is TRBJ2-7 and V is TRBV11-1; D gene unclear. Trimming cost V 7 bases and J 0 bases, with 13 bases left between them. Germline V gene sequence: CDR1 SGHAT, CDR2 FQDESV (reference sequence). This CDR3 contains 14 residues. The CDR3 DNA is TGTGCCAGCAACAATAGGGCGGTCTCCTACGAGCAGTACTTC. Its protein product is CASNNRAVSYEQYF.

CDR3 sequence reads: CASRLDRGSGGYTF. The CDR3 DNA reads as TGTGCCAGCAGACTGGACAGGGGGAGTGGTGGCTACACCTTC. The rearrangement joins TRBV6-4 to TRBJ1-2; 10 bases fit TRBD1. Germline trimming cut 6 bases from V and 7 bases from J; bases unmatched to any gene: 8. Germline V gives CDR1 MRHNA, CDR2 SNTAGT. The CDR3 is 14 amino acids.

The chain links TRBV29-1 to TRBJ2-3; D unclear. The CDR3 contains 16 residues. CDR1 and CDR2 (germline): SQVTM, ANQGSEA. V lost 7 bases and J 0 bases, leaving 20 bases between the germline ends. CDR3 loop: CSGSPRATYSTDTQYF. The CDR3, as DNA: TGCAGCGGGTCTCCACGGGCGACGTATAGCACAGATACGCAGTATTTT.

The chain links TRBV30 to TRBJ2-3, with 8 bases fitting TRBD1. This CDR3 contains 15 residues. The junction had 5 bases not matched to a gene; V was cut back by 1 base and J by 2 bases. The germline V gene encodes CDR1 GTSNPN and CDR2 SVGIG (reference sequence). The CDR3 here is CAWSGLDRVTDTQYF. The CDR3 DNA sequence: TGTGCCTGGAGTGGTTTGGACAGGGTCACAGATACGCAGTATTTT.

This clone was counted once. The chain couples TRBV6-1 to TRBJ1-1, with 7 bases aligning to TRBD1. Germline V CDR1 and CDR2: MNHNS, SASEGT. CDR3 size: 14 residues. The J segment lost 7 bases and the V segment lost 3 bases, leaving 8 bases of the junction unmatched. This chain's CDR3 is CASSEPRQGGEAFF. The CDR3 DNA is TGTGCCAGCAGTGAGCCTCGACAGGGAGGTGAAGCTTTCTTT.

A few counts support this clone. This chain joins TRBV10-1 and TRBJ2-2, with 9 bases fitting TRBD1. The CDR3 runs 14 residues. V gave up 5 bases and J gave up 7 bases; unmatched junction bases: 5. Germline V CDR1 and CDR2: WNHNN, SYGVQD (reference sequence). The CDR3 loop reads CASSRDRVLGELFF. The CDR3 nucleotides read TGCGCCAGCAGTCGGGACAGGGTCCTCGGGGAGCTGTTTTTT.

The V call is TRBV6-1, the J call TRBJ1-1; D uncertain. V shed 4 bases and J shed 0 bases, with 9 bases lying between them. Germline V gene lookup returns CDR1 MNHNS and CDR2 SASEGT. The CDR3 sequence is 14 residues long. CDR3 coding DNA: TGTGCCAGCAGTGGGAGGAGAATGAACACTGAAGCTTTCTTT. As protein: CASSGRRMNTEAFF.

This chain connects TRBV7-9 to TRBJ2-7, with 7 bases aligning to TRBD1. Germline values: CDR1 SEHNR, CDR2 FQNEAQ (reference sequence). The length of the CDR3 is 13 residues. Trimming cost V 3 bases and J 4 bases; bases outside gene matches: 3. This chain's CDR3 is CASSLGQLYEQYF. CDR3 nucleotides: TGTGCCAGCAGCTTGGGACAGCTTTACGAGCAGTACTTC.

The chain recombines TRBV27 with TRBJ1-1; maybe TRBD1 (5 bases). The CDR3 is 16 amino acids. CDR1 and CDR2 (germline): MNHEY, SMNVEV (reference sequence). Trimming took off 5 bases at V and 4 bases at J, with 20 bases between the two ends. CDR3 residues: CASSPPPGSGGTEAFF. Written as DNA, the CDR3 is TGTGCCAGCAGTCCCCCACCGGGCAGCGGGGGCACTGAAGCTTTCTTT.

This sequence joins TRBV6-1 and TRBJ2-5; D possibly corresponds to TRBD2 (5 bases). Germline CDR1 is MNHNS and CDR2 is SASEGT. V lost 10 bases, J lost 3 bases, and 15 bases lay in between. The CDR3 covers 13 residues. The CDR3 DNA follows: TGTGCCACCCAGCGGAACCTGGAAGAGACCCAGTACTTC. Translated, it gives CATQRNLEETQYF.

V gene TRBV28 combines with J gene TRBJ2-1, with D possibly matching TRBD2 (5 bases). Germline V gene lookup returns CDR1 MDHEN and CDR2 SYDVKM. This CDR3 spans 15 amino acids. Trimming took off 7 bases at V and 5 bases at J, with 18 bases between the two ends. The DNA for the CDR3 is TGTGCCAGCACCACGGGGAAGCGGTGGGACAATGAGCAGTTCTTC. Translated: CASTTGKRWDNEQFF.

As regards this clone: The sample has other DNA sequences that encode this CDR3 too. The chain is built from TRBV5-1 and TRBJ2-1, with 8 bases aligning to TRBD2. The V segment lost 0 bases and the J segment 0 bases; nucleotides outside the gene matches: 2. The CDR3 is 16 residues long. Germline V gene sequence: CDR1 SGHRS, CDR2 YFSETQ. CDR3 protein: CASSLGAGGSYNEQFF. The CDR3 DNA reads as TGCGCCAGCAGCTTGGGGGCGGGAGGCTCCTACAATGAGCAGTTCTTC.

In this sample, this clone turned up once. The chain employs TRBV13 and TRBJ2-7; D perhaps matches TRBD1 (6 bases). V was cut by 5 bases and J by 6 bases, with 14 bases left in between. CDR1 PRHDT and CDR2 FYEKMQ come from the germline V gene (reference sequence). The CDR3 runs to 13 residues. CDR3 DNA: TGTGCCAGCAGCCCCCGTGTCAGGGGCGAGCAGTACTTC. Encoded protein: CASSPRVRGEQYF.

CDR3 sequence reads: CSAVTGNTGELFF. The CDR3 coding sequence is TGCAGCGCCGTGACAGGGAACACCGGGGAGCTGTTTTTT. The chain employs TRBV29-1 and TRBJ2-2; perhaps TRBD1 as D (6 bases). Trimming took 7 bases from V and 1 from J, leaving 10 bases between them. Per germline, CDR1 SQVTM and CDR2 ANQGSEA. The CDR3 is 13 amino acids.

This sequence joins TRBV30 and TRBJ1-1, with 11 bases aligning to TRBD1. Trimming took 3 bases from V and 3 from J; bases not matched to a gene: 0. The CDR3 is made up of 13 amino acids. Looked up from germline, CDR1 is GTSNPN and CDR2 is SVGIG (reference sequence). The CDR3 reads CAWRGQGDTEAFF. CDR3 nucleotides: TGTGCCTGGAGGGGACAGGGGGACACTGAAGCTTTCTTT.

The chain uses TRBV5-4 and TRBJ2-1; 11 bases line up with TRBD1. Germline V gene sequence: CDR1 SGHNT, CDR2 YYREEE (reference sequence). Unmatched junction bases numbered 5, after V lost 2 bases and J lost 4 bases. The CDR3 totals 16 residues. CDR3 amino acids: CASSLADRGLYNEQFF. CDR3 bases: TGTGCCAGCAGCTTAGCGGACAGGGGGCTTTACAATGAGCAGTTCTTC.